Following are 9 T cell receptor beta chains from one sample sequenced in a study of blood T cell repertoires in COVID-19. The protocol was immunoSEQ multiplex PCR, while the TCRdb copy is restricted to in-frame clones and leaves out a portion. This table has roughly 100,000 clones, about nine tenths appearing once. Input material: peripheral blood. These receptors were collected from a woman aged 45-60 years with COVID-19, enrolled during active disease.

This clone was seen only once. The chain uses TRBV5-1 and TRBJ2-3, with TRBD1 as a possible D gene (6 bases). CDR3 length equals 13 residues. Trimming removed 0 bases from V and 4 bases from J, with 6 bases in between. Germline V lookup: CDR1 SGHRS, CDR2 YFSETQ. In DNA, the CDR3 is TGCGCCAGCAGCTTGGAGGGGGCAGATACGCAGTATTTT. Its protein is CASSLEGADTQYF.

Turning to this clone: A junction boundary mismatches the germline segment, possibly from a read error. The chain is built from TRBV4-1 and TRBJ2-1, with TRBD1 as a possible D gene (6 bases). Germline-derived CDR1 and CDR2 are MGHRA and YSYEKL. This CDR3 is 14 amino acids long. The CDR3 DNA reads TGCGCCCGCAGCCCCCCAGGGGTCCGCGATGAGCAGTTCTTC. Translated: CARSPPGVRDEQFF.

This chain links TRBV19 with TRBJ1-2; the D gene is possibly TRBD1 (5 bases). Germline values: CDR1 LNHDA, CDR2 SQIVND (reference sequence). The ends were cut back, 5 bases at V and 8 bases at J, with 21 bases in the middle. The CDR3 consists of 15 residues. DNA for the CDR3: TGTGCCAGTAGTCAAGACGCCAGCAGGGTCCGGGGCTACACCTTC. Its translation is CASSQDASRVRGYTF.

The chain has TRBV19 and TRBJ1-1, with D hard to call. Trimming left V 7 bases short and J 2 bases short, with 11 bases between. CDR1 is LNHDA, CDR2 SQIVND, per germline (reference sequence). This CDR3 contains 13 residues. The CDR3 region is CASTSTPNTEAFF. Written as DNA, the CDR3 is TGTGCCAGTACCTCCACACCAAACACTGAAGCTTTCTTT.

The rearrangement uses TRBV6-6 and TRBJ1-4; D perhaps matches TRBD1 (5 bases). CDR3 length: 17 amino acids. Germline V gene sequence: CDR1 MNHNY, CDR2 SVGAGI (reference sequence). V was cut by 5 bases and J by 0 bases, with 16 bases left in between. The CDR3 DNA follows: TGTGCCAGCAGTCAGACAGTACCTGAGGCAACTAATGAAAAACTGTTTTTT. Protein: CASSQTVPEATNEKLFF.

In its sample, this clone was seen once. The chain joins TRBV12-3 or TRBV12-4 to TRBJ1-2, with 7 nucleotides matching TRBD1. After removal of 5 bases from V and 6 bases from J, the junction contained 6 bases not matched to a gene. The CDR3 sequence is 13 residues long. In nucleotides, the CDR3 is TGTGCCAGCAGTCCGTCAGGGGGGAATGGCTACACCTTC. Protein product: CASSPSGGNGYTF.

The CDR3 DNA follows: TGTGCCAGCAGCTTAGGGGGAGGAACAGGTAGTGCCAAAGGTGAAGCTTTCTTT. Amino acid sequence: CASSLGGGTGSAKGEAFF. The V gene is TRBV7-2, the J gene TRBJ1-1; tentatively, D is TRBD1 (5 bases). V gave up 1 base and J gave up 7 bases, with 25 bases separating them. Germline V CDR1 and CDR2: SGHTA, FQGNSA. The CDR3 loop spans 18 amino acids. Full variable domain (outside the CDR3, taken from reference TRBV7-2 and TRBJ1-1): GAGVSQSPSNKVTEKGKDVELRCDPISGHTALYWYRQSLGQGLEFLIYFQGNSAPDKSGLPSDRFSAERTGGSVSTLTIQRTQQEDSAVYLCASSLGGGTGSAKGEAFFGQGTRLTVV.

V is TRBV28 and J is TRBJ1-5, with D tentatively TRBD1 (5 bases). The V gene lost 5 bases and the J gene lost 5 bases, with 13 bases spanning the gap. The length of the CDR3 is 14 residues. Per germline, CDR1 MDHEN and CDR2 SYDVKM. As DNA, the CDR3 is TGTGCCAGCAGTCCCGTAGGGGTAGATCAGCCCCAGCATTTT. This encodes CASSPVGVDQPQHF.

The genes are TRBV5-4 and TRBJ2-5; D ambiguous. Germline V gives CDR1 SGHNT, CDR2 YYREEE (reference sequence). This CDR3 spans 14 amino acids. Trimming cost V 4 bases and J 1 base, with 11 bases left between them. The CDR3 loop is CASSPARIQETQYF. In nucleotides, the CDR3 is TGTGCCAGCAGCCCCGCGAGGATCCAAGAGACCCAGTACTTC.